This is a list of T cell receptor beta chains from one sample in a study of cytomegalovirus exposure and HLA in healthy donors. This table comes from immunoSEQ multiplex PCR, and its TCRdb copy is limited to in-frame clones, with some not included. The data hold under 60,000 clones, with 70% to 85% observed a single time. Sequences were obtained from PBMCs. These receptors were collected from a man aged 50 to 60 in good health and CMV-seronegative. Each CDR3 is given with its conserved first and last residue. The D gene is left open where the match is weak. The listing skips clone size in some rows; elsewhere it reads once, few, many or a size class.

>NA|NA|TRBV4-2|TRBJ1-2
TGTGCCAGCAGCCAAAGCCAGGGAAACAACTATGGCTACACCTTC
CASSQSQGNNYGYTF
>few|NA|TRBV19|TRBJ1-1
TGTGCCAGTAGTATCCCGGGAAAGGAGGGCACTGAAGCTTTCTTT
CASSIPGKEGTEAFF
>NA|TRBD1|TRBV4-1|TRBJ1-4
TGCGCCAGCAGCCAAGATCCCGGGACAGTTAATGAAAAACTGTTTTTT
CASSQDPGTVNEKLFF
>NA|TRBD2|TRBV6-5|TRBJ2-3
TGTGCCAGCAGACCCCGGGGGGGGCGCACAGATACGCAGTATTTT
CASRPRGGRTDTQYF
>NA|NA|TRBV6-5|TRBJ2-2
TGTGCCAGCCCCCCTTGGGGCCCCGGGGAGCTGTTTTTT
CASPPWGPGELFF
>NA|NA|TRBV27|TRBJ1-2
TGTGCCAGCACGGGCTCCGGGGAGTCTGGCTACACCTTC
CASTGSGESGYTF
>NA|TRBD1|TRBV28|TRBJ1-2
TGTGCCAGCAGCCCGCCTAACAGGGGGCGGGTGGGCTACACCTTC
CASSPPNRGRVGYTF
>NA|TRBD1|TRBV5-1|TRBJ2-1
TGCGCCAGCAGCTCGGGGACAGGGGTCTACAATGAGCAGTTCTTC
CASSSGTGVYNEQFF
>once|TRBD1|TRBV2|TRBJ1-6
TGTGCCAGCACTCCCGGGACAGGCCTTTCACCCCTCCACTTT
CASTPGTGLSPLHF
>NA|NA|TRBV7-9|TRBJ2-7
TGTGCCAGCAGCTTAGCGGGGGGTCGGTACGAGCAGTACTTC
CASSLAGGRYEQYF
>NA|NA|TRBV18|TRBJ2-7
TGTGCCAGCTCACCACCGGACAGTTCCTACGAGCAGTACTTC
CASSPPDSSYEQYF
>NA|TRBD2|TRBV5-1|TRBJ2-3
TGCGCCAGCAGCTTCGGACCTGGGGCGGGGGTTACAGATACGCAGTATTTT
CASSFGPGAGVTDTQYF
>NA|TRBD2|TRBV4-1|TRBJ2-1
TGCGCCAGCAGCCAGCCGACTAGCGGTACCTACAATGAGCAGTTCTTC
CASSQPTSGTYNEQFF
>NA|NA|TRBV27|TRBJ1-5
TGTGCCAGCCGCCGGGTGGACAGTTGGTATAGCAATCAGCCCCAGCATTTT
CASRRVDSWYSNQPQHF
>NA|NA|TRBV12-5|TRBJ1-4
TGTGCTAGTGGTTTCAGTCAGATACAGGTAGAAAAACTGTTTTTT
CASGFSQIQVEKLFF
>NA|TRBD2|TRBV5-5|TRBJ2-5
TGTGCCAGCAGCTTAACTGGACTAGCGGGGGGCAAAGAGACCCAGTACTTC
CASSLTGLAGGKETQYF
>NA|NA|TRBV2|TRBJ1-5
TGTGCCAGCACTGGGGGGACTACTCAGGATCAGCCCCAGCATTTT
CASTGGTTQDQPQHF
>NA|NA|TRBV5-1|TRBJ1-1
TGCGCCAGCAGTCAATTGACATCGACCATGAACACTGAAGCTTTCTTT
CASSQLTSTMNTEAFF
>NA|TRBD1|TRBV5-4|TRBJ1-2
TGTGCCAGCAGCTTCCGGGACAGTGGCTATGGCTACACCTTC
CASSFRDSGYGYTF
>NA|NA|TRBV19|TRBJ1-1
TGTGCCAGTAGTAGGGAGACGAACACTGAAGCTTTCTTT
CASSRETNTEAFF
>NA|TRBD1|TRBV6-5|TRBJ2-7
TGTGCCAGCAGTTACGCGATACAGGGGTCCTACGAGCAGTACTTC
CASSYAIQGSYEQYF
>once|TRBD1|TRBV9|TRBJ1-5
TGTGCCAGCAGCCCTGGACAGGGGCTCGATAGCAATCAGCCCCAGCATTTT
CASSPGQGLDSNQPQHF
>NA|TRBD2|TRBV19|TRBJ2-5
TGTGCCAGTAGTAGGACTAGCGGGGGGGTTCAAGAGACCCAGTACTTC
CASSRTSGGVQETQYF
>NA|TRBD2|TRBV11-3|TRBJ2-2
TGTGCCAGCAGCTTAAAAGCGGGGCGGGTCACGAACACCGGGGAGCTGTTTTTT
CASSLKAGRVTNTGELFF
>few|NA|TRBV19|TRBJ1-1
TGTGCCAGTAGTAGCATGGGGGCAGAAGCTTTCTTT
CASSSMGAEAFF
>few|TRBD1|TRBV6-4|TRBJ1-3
TGTGCCAGCAGTGTAGGTTGTCGGACAGGTGGAAACACCATATATTTT
CASSVGCRTGGNTIYF
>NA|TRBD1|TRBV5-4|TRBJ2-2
TGTGCCAGCAGCTTGGCGGGACAGGACCTAACCGGGGAGCTGTTTTTT
CASSLAGQDLTGELFF
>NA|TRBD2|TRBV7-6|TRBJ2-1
TGTGCCAGCAGCTTATCCGTAGCGGGGGGGCCAAGTGAGCAGTTCTTC
CASSLSVAGGPSEQFF
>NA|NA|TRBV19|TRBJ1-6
TGTGCCAGTAGTATGGGGCAGACTTATTCACCCCTCCACTTT
CASSMGQTYSPLHF
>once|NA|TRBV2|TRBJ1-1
TGTGCCAGCAGGTTGCGAGCGAACACTGAAGCTTTCTTT
CASRLRANTEAFF
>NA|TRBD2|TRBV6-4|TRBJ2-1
TGTGCCAGCAGTCCGGGACTAGCGGGGGGTCAGTTCTTC
CASSPGLAGGQFF
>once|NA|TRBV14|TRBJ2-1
TGTGCCAGCAGCCAAGGTCCGGGGGTTCGACCTCTCAATGAGCAGTTCTTC
CASSQGPGVRPLNEQFF
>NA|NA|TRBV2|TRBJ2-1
TGTGCCAGCACAGGACAGACCTCCTACAATGAGCAGTTCTTC
CASTGQTSYNEQFF
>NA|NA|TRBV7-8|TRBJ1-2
TGTGCCAGCAGCTTACAGGCCTTTAACGATGGCTACACCTTC
CASSLQAFNDGYTF
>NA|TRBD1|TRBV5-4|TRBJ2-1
TGTGCCAGCAGCATGACAGGGGGCGGTGAGCAGTTCTTC
CASSMTGGGEQFF
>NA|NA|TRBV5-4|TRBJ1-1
TGTGCCAGCAGCTTGGCTGGAGGGCAGGGCACTGAAGCTTTCTTT
CASSLAGGQGTEAFF
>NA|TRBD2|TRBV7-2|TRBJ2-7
TGTGCCAGCAGCTTGAGCGGGGCAAGCTCCTACGAGCAGTACTTC
CASSLSGASSYEQYF
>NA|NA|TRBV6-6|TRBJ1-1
TGTGCCAGCACCTCGGCGGGCTACAGTGAAGCTTTCTTT
CASTSAGYSEAFF
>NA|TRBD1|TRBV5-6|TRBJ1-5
TGTGCCAGCAGCTTTGGACAGGGGTCTGCTCAGCCCCAGCATTTT
CASSFGQGSAQPQHF
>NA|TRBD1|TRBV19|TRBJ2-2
TGTGCCAGTAGTACGCGGGACAGGGGTTACACCGGGGAGCTGTTTTTT
CASSTRDRGYTGELFF
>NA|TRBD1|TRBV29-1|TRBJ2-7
TGCAGCGGGATCCGGGACAGGGAGTACGAGCAGTACTTC
CSGIRDREYEQYF
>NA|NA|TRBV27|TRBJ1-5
TGTGCCAGCTCAGGTACGGGCAATCAGCCCCAGCATTTT
CASSGTGNQPQHF
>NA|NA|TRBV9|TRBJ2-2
TGTGCCAGCAGCGCAGTATCCTTGGCAGGGACTTACACCGGGGAGCTGTTTTTT
CASSAVSLAGTYTGELFF
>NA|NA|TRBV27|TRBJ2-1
TGTGCCAGCAGTTCCCGCAGTTACAATGAGCAGTTCTTC
CASSSRSYNEQFF
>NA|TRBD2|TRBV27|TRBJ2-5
TGTGCCAGCAGCCTAGCGGGGGCGGAGCGGGAGACCCAGTACTTC
CASSLAGAERETQYF